The sequence of this TCR beta chain was determined in a study of control samples from healthy donors and cancer patients. The length of the CDR3 is 14 residues. The germline V and J ends were trimmed by 2 bases and 5 bases, with 13 bases remaining between them. The germline CDR1 and CDR2 sequences are LGHDT and YNNKEL (reference sequence). The data were produced by immunoSEQ multiplex PCR, yet TCRdb's version contains in-frame clones alone and is incomplete. The data show 170,000 or so clones, with about 90% seen just once and just over 2% held by the top ten. The gene calls are TRBV3-1 (or the pseudogene TRBV3-2) and TRBJ2-7; D is possibly TRBD1 (5 bases). The source of this sequence is a woman in her thirties or forties in good health. Material: blood. Here the CDR3 DNA reads TGTGCCAGCAGCCAACAAGGGGTAGGGGACGAGCAGTACTTC. The encoded protein is CASSQQGVGDEQYF.